This entry concerns a single T cell receptor (beta chain). The entry originates in a study of T cell changes during pregnancy in multiple sclerosis. TCRdb's copy holds only in-frame clones and misses some; the assay was immunoSEQ multiplex PCR. Of about 64,000 clones in the sample, less than 95% were seen once. The germline CDR1 and CDR2 sequences are MGHDK and SYGVNS. V was clipped by 8 bases and J by 6 bases; unmatched bases: 3. The CDR3 contains 11 residues. This chain joins TRBV25-1 and TRBJ1-2; TRBD1 matches at 7 bases. The sequencing used peripheral blood, collected in the third trimester of pregnancy. The clonotype comes from a female donor in good health, enrolled as a control in a pregnancy study. CDR3 DNA: TGTGCCAGCGGAGGGGGCAATGGCTACACCTTC. The encoded protein is CASGGGNGYTF.